What follows describes a single T cell receptor beta chain. Its antigen is not identified. This sample is part of a study of T-cell memory formation after mild COVID-19. Across the study: Across donors, TCR clusters were largely donor specific. General study results and limits: Those CD4+ clones that contracted were mainly in CM and EM (CD8+ ones in EMRA). Clones that contracted from day 15 to 85 were balanced CD4/CD8, while later expanders leaned CD4+.

TCRdb ran MiXCR on the 5' RACE reads and lists one entry per CDR3 protein. The sample consists of a few hundred thousand distinct CDR3 sequences, 24% of them appearing once. The CDR3 consists of 16 residues. V lost 9 bases and J lost 1, with 15 bases in between. The germline CDR1 and CDR2 sequences are KGHDR and SFDVKD. The source material was PBMCs or a T cell subset sorted from them (not recorded which). This rearrangement joins TRBV24-1 to TRBJ2-6, with a tentative D call TRBD1 (6 bases). This receptor was identified in an adult woman who had mild COVID-19 (a few samples of this study predate the infection). Cell type and time point are not known. The CDR3, as DNA: TGTGCCACCGAACAGGGTGGGGAGTCTGGGGCCAACGTCCTGACTTTC. Translated, it gives CATEQGGESGANVLTF.